Shown below are 15 T cell receptor beta chains from a single sample sequenced in a study of identical twins. TCRdb re-called the 5' RACE reads through MiXCR, storing one row per CDR3 protein. This table holds around 370,000 distinct CDR3 sequences, 9% to 10% found once. The sample taken for sequencing was naive T cells sorted from blood. Source of these receptors: a woman aged 50 to 65 in good health.

The sample holds many counts of this clonotype. The gene calls are TRBV6-6 and TRBJ1-1; perhaps TRBD1 as D (5 bases). The CDR3 is made up of 13 amino acids. Germline V gene lookup returns CDR1 MNHNY and CDR2 SVGAGI (reference sequence). The V end was cut by 10 bases, the J end by 4 bases, with 16 bases between. CDR3 residues: CATQVQVLTEAFF. In nucleotides, the CDR3 is TGTGCCACCCAGGTACAGGTCCTCACTGAAGCTTTCTTT.

The rearrangement links TRBV28 to TRBJ2-1, with D uncertain. The CDR3 sequence is 10 residues long. V was shortened by 8 bases and J by 9 bases, with 8 bases between the two germline ends. Looked up from germline, CDR1 is MDHEN and CDR2 is SYDVKM. CDR3 sequence reads: CASSSVEQFF. As DNA, the CDR3 is TGTGCCAGCTCGAGCGTTGAGCAGTTCTTC. Full variable domain (outside the CDR3, taken from reference TRBV28 and TRBJ2-1): DVKVTQSSRYLVKRTGEKVFLECVQDMDHENMFWYRQDPGLGLRLIYFSYDVKMKEKGDIPEGYSVSREKKERFSLILESASTNQTSMYLCASSSVEQFFGPGTRLTVL.

This clonotype was picked up a small number of times. The V and J genes are TRBV20-1 and TRBJ2-3; 7 bases line up with TRBD1. In germline, CDR1 is DFQATT, CDR2 SNEGSKA (reference sequence). The CDR3 is 14 amino acids. V was clipped by 6 bases and J by 6 bases; unmatched bases: 12. The CDR3 coding sequence is TGCAGTGCCTCCGGGACAGCGACGTCGGATACGCAGTATTTT. This gives the protein CSASGTATSDTQYF.

This clonotype was seen a few times. V and J are TRBV24-1 and TRBJ2-3; 10 nucleotides align to TRBD2. In germline, CDR1 is KGHDR, CDR2 SFDVKD. This CDR3 has 17 residues. V gave up 4 bases and J gave up 4 bases; unmatched junction bases: 10. The CDR3 DNA reads as TGTGCCACCAGTGAGACCGGGACTAGCGAATCCCCAGATACGCAGTATTTT. This gives the protein CATSETGTSESPDTQYF.

This clonotype was counted only a few times. The rearrangement uses TRBV7-9 and TRBJ2-5, with D tentatively TRBD1 (5 bases). Per germline, CDR1 SEHNR and CDR2 FQNEAQ (reference sequence). The CDR3 sequence is 14 residues long. V gave up 5 bases and J gave up 5 bases, with 15 bases separating them. CDR3 DNA: TGTGCCAGCAGCACGGACATAGGAAAGGAGACCCAGTACTTC. It codes for CASSTDIGKETQYF.

The V call is TRBV20-1, the J call TRBJ2-1, with D possibly TRBD2 on 5 matching bases. The CDR3 is 16 residues long. V lost 1 base and J 7 bases, leaving 20 bases between the germline ends. Per the germline V gene, CDR1 is DFQATT and CDR2 is SNEGSKA (reference sequence). The CDR3 nucleotides read TGCAGTGCTAGAGCCCCAGCTAGAGGGAGAACGAATGAGCAGTTCTTC. This sequence encodes CSARAPARGRTNEQFF.

This clonotype was recorded at least ten times. The V and J genes are TRBV6-1 and TRBJ2-2; 8 nucleotides agree with TRBD1. The germline gives CDR1 MNHNS, CDR2 SASEGT. CDR3 length: 16 residues. V lost 6 bases, J lost 1 base, and 7 bases stayed unmatched. The CDR3 reads CASRGGQALNTGELFF. The CDR3 DNA reads as TGTGCCAGCAGGGGGGGACAGGCCTTGAACACCGGGGAGCTGTTTTTT.

This clonotype was counted ten times or more. This chain uses TRBV5-1 with TRBJ1-6; D unresolved. V was clipped by 1 base and J by 11 bases, with 22 bases between them. CDR1 is SGHRS, CDR2 YFSETQ, per germline. This CDR3 has 17 amino acids. The CDR3 loop reads CASSLSVRPGGSAPLHF. The CDR3 bases are TGCGCCAGCAGCTTGTCAGTCCGGCCGGGCGGGTCGGCACCCCTCCACTTT.

This clonotype appeared a few times. This chain uses TRBV7-2 with TRBJ2-5, with TRBD1 matching 8 bases. The CDR3 consists of 14 residues. Germline V gives CDR1 SGHTA, CDR2 FQGNSA. The trim removed 2 bases at V and 4 bases at J, leaving 3 bases unmatched. The CDR3 DNA is TGTGCCAGCAGCTTATCCAGGGGGCGAGAGACCCAGTACTTC. Protein sequence: CASSLSRGRETQYF.

This clonotype was found a few times. The chain joins TRBV12-3 or TRBV12-4 to TRBJ2-3, with TRBD2 identical over 10 bases. V shed 5 bases and J 2 bases; nucleotides not matched to a gene: 7. CDR3 length: 16 amino acids. CDR3 in DNA: TGTGCCAGCAGTCGTTTCCTAGCGGGGGACACAGATACGCAGTATTTT. It encodes CASSRFLAGDTDTQYF.

This clonotype was seen more than once but under ten times. The chain links TRBV20-1 to TRBJ2-1; D remains unclear. In germline, CDR1 is DFQATT, CDR2 SNEGSKA (reference sequence). The germline V and J ends were trimmed by 0 bases and 10 bases, with 16 bases remaining between them. CDR3 size: 14 residues. Here the CDR3 reads CSARDPWNDSEQFF. The DNA for the CDR3 is TGCAGTGCTAGAGACCCTTGGAACGATTCGGAGCAGTTCTTC.

This clonotype was seen at least ten times. V gene TRBV18 combines with J gene TRBJ2-1; no clear D. Trimming cost V 6 bases and J 5 bases, with 8 bases left between them. The germline CDR1 and CDR2 sequences are KGHSH and LQKENI. This CDR3 is 12 amino acids long. The CDR3 DNA sequence: TGTGCCAGCTCCCCCGAGGACAATGAGCAGTTCTTC. Amino acids: CASSPEDNEQFF.

The sample holds many counts of this clonotype. The junction differs from germline at one of its ends, possibly a read error. The gene calls are TRBV29-1 and TRBJ2-1; TRBD2 aligns across 10 bases. CDR1 is SQVTM, CDR2 ANQGSEA, per germline. This CDR3 is 14 amino acids long. In nucleotides, the CDR3 is TGCAGCGGGACGGTAATTAGGCTAGCGGGAGAAGAGGTCTTC. Protein sequence: CSGTVIRLAGEEVF.

This sequence joins TRBV3-1 and TRBJ2-1; either TRBD1 or TRBD2 may supply D (6 bases each). Between the trimmed V and J ends, which lost 7 bases and 6 bases, there was a span of 13 bases. The germline CDR1 and CDR2 sequences are LGHDT and YNNKEL (reference sequence). CDR3 length: 13 amino acids. The CDR3 loop reads CASKIGGGNEQFF. The CDR3 DNA reads as TGTGCCAGCAAGATAGGGGGAGGCAATGAGCAGTTCTTC.

The chain recombines TRBV19 with TRBJ2-7; D is unclear. The germline V gene encodes CDR1 LNHDA and CDR2 SQIVND (reference sequence). V shed 4 bases and J shed 6 bases, with 10 bases lying between them. This CDR3 contains 12 residues. The CDR3 region has the DNA TGTGCCAGTAGTAAGTCGGCCGGCGAGCAGTACTTC. This codes for CASSKSAGEQYF.